What follows are 18 T cell receptor beta chains derived from one specimen sequenced in a study of T cells in Graves' hyperthyroidism and ophthalmopathy. RNA transcripts gave rise to amplified TCR beta CDR3 regions. With the HTBI primer set, the TCR CDR3 went through a first round of RT-PCR. Each CDR3 protein gets one entry after TCRdb re-called the multiplex PCR reads with MiXCR. This sample has some 350,000 distinct CDR3 sequences, with about 16% found just once. Sequencing was done on a sample of blood. Source of these receptors: a woman between 55 and 75 years old with Graves' ophthalmopathy.

This clonotype occurred many times. The rearrangement links TRBV5-1 to TRBJ2-7; possibly TRBD1 or TRBD2 for D (5 bases each). The CDR3 loop spans 12 amino acids. Trimming shortened V by 0 bases and J by 6 bases, and 7 bases separated the two germline ends. Germline assignment: CDR1 SGHRS and CDR2 YFSETQ. The CDR3 nucleotides are TGCGCCAGCAGCTTGGAAGGGACCGAGCAGTACTTC. Its protein is CASSLEGTEQYF.

The rearrangement joins TRBV9 to TRBJ1-6; 8 nucleotides line up with TRBD1. The germline V gene has CDR1 SGDLS and CDR2 YYNGEE. Trimming removed 4 bases from V and 6 bases from J; junction bases left unmatched: 6. The CDR3 loop spans 15 amino acids. The CDR3 coding sequence is TGTGCCAGCAGCACCCGACAGGGGAGTAATTCACCCCTCCACTTT. This codes for CASSTRQGSNSPLHF. The full variable domain, completed using reference TRBV9 and TRBJ1-6, is DSGVTQTPKHLITATGQRVTLRCSPRSGDLSVYWYQQSLDQGLQFLIQYYNGEERAKGNILERFSAQQFPDLHSELNLSSLELGDSALYFCASSTRQGSNSPLHFGNGTRLTVT.

This clonotype is a singleton in its sample. At one end the junction does not follow the germline gene, possibly because of a read error. The V gene is TRBV6-2 or TRBV6-3, the J gene TRBJ1-6; TRBD1 matches 9 bases. The CDR3 has 15 amino acids. Germline CDR1 is MNHEY and CDR2 is SVGEGT. For the CDR3, the DNA is TGTGTCAGCAGCCGCCTGGGACAGGGCGAGTCACCCCTCCACTTT. It yields the protein CVSSRLGQGESPLHF.

The CDR3 is CSVEVAAGGSEQFF. For the CDR3, the DNA is TGCAGCGTTGAGGTTGCGGCAGGGGGCAGTGAGCAGTTCTTC. This chain uses TRBV29-1 with TRBJ2-1; the match to TRBD1 covers 8 bases. Trimming cost V 3 bases and J 9 bases; bases outside gene matches: 10. Germline V gene data show CDR1 as SQVTM and CDR2 as ANQGSEA. The CDR3 is 14 amino acids.

The table lists this clonotype with many counts. This chain joins TRBV30 and TRBJ2-2; D not certain. The CDR3 has 12 amino acids. From germline, CDR1 is GTSNPN and CDR2 SVGIG (reference sequence). Trimming removed 4 bases from V and 1 base from J, with 4 bases in between. CDR3 protein: CAWTVNTGELFF. The DNA for the CDR3 is TGTGCCTGGACAGTGAACACCGGGGAGCTGTTTTTT. The full variable domain, in which reference TRBV30 and TRBJ2-2 provide the parts outside the CDR3, is SQTIHQWPATLVQPVGSPLSLECTVEGTSNPNLYWYRQAAGRGLQLLFYSVGIGQISSEVPQNLSASRPQDRQFILSSKKLLLSDSGFYLCAWTVNTGELFFGEGSRLTVL.

The V gene is TRBV5-1, the J gene TRBJ2-5, with D perhaps TRBD1 (6 bases). Deletions cut 2 bases from V and 4 bases from J, with 15 bases between. The CDR3 extends over 15 amino acids. Germline V gives CDR1 SGHRS, CDR2 YFSETQ. In DNA, the CDR3 is TGCGCCAGCAGCTTTGGAACAGGGAGAGGAGAGACCCAGTACTTC. This translates into CASSFGTGRGETQYF.

In this sample, this clonotype turned up a few times. The gene calls are TRBV30 and TRBJ1-5; D possibly corresponds to TRBD1 (5 bases). V was clipped by 3 bases and J by 2 bases, with 14 bases between them. The germline gives CDR1 GTSNPN, CDR2 SVGIG (reference sequence). This CDR3 contains 15 residues. CDR3 nucleotide sequence: TGTGCCTGGAGAGTTAGGGGTAGTGGCAATCAGCCCCAGCATTTT. This translates into CAWRVRGSGNQPQHF. The whole variable domain, filled in from reference TRBV30 and TRBJ1-5, reads SQTIHQWPATLVQPVGSPLSLECTVEGTSNPNLYWYRQAAGRGLQLLFYSVGIGQISSEVPQNLSASRPQDRQFILSSKKLLLSDSGFYLCAWRVRGSGNQPQHFGDGTRLSIL.

The sample holds many counts of this clonotype. The chain couples TRBV12-3 or TRBV12-4 to TRBJ2-7; 8 nucleotides match TRBD2. The CDR3 has 16 residues. Unmatched junction bases numbered 8, after V lost 4 bases and J lost 0 bases. The CDR3 here is CASSSLTSGPSYEQYF. CDR3 nucleotides: TGTGCCAGCAGTTCCCTTACTAGCGGCCCCTCCTACGAGCAGTACTTC.

The CDR3 region is CSVGPGGSEKLFF. The CDR3 region has the DNA TGCAGCGTGGGGCCAGGGGGGAGTGAAAAACTGTTTTTT. This chain connects TRBV29-1 to TRBJ1-4, with 7 bases fitting TRBD1. With 6 bases clipped from V and 7 bases from J, the junction kept 8 bases outside the gene matches. The germline V gene encodes CDR1 SQVTM and CDR2 ANQGSEA. The CDR3 extends over 13 amino acids.

This clonotype has ten or more counts. This rearrangement joins TRBV27 to TRBJ2-1; D may be TRBD2 (6 bases). Trimming took 5 bases from V and 1 from J, leaving 15 bases between them. The germline CDR1 and CDR2 sequences are MNHEY and SMNVEV (reference sequence). The CDR3 has 16 residues. In DNA, the CDR3 is TGTGCCAGCAGTCCCCCCGGGACTTCTTCCTACAATGAGCAGTTCTTC. Translation gives CASSPPGTSSYNEQFF.

This clonotype was recorded at least ten times. The rearrangement links TRBV29-1 to TRBJ2-2; a weak D match, TRBD2 (5 bases). Germline V CDR1 and CDR2: SQVTM, ANQGSEA. Deletions cut 6 bases from V and 6 bases from J, with 14 bases between. CDR3 size: 13 residues. The DNA of the CDR3 is TGCAGCGTCTCTGGGTCCGGGGCCGGGGAGCTGTTTTTT. Residues: CSVSGSGAGELFF.

Details on this clonotype: This clone may be a read error of a much larger clone one base away. This chain joins TRBV20-1 and TRBJ2-7, with D unclear. Germline V gene lookup returns CDR1 DFQATT and CDR2 SNEGSKA (reference sequence). The CDR3 sequence is 13 residues long. V lost 3 bases and J lost 5, with 14 bases in between. The CDR3 protein is CSASPGVSHEQYF. CDR3 nucleotides: TGCAGTGCTAGTCCTGGCGTTTCCCACGAGCAGTACTTC.

The chain recombines TRBV20-1 with TRBJ1-2, with 10 bases that match TRBD1. Germline CDR1 reads DFQATT; CDR2 reads SNEGSKA (reference sequence). This CDR3 region has 15 residues. Losses at the gene ends were 5 bases for V and 0 bases for J; bases not matched to a gene: 6. The CDR3: CSAAGTGVTNYGYTF. As DNA, the CDR3 is TGCAGTGCTGCCGGGACAGGGGTCACTAACTATGGCTACACCTTC.

This clonotype has a count of ten or more. The rearrangement links TRBV30 to TRBJ2-1, with a possible D match to TRBD2 (7 bases). V was cut by 7 bases and J by 5 bases, with 15 bases left in between. The CDR3 has 13 residues. CDR1 is GTSNPN, CDR2 SVGIG, per germline (reference sequence). The DNA of the CDR3 is TGTGCCTTTACAGGGACTATCCACAATGAGCAGTTCTTC. Translated: CAFTGTIHNEQFF.

This clonotype was observed at least ten times. J is TRBJ1-5 and V is TRBV30; D is unresolved. Germline lookup yields CDR1 GTSNPN and CDR2 SVGIG (reference sequence). V dropped 0 bases and J dropped 7 bases, with 10 bases sitting between them. This CDR3 has 13 amino acids. CDR3: CAWSVLTGQPQHF. In DNA, the CDR3 is TGTGCCTGGAGTGTATTGACGGGACAGCCCCAGCATTTT.

V usage is TRBV19 and J usage is TRBJ1-6; D unresolved. CDR3 length: 14 residues. Between the trimmed V and J ends, which lost 7 bases and 7 bases, there was a span of 14 bases. The germline CDR1 and CDR2 sequences are LNHDA and SQIVND (reference sequence). DNA for the CDR3: TGTGCCAGTACCGCGGAGTTTAGGAATTCACCCCTCCACTTT. It translates to CASTAEFRNSPLHF. Variable domain in full (rest from reference TRBV19 and TRBJ1-6): DGGITQSPKYLFRKEGQNVTLSCEQNLNHDAMYWYRQDPGQGLRLIYYSQIVNDFQKGDIAEGYSVSREKKESFPLTVTSAQKNPTAFYLCASTAEFRNSPLHFGNGTRLTVT.

This clonotype has only a few counts. The rearrangement uses TRBV24-1 and TRBJ2-3, with D perhaps being TRBD1 or TRBD2 (5 bases each). The V gene's germline CDR1 is KGHDR and CDR2 SFDVKD. This CDR3 comprises 12 residues. V lost 5 bases and J lost 8, with 10 bases in between. DNA of the CDR3: TGTGCCACCAGTGCCGAGAGGGGTACGCAGTATTTT. Protein sequence: CATSAERGTQYF.

In this sample, this clonotype turned up a few times. Germline and junction disagree at one end, which may indicate a read error. V and J are TRBV20-1 and TRBJ1-5, with no clear D. This CDR3 region has 13 residues. CDR1 and CDR2 from the germline V gene are DFQATT and SNEGSKA (reference sequence). CDR3 in amino acids: CSVREDSNQPQHF. In DNA form, the CDR3 reads TGCAGTGTTAGAGAAGACTCTAATCAGCCCCAGCATTTT.